This TCR beta chain was identified in a study of cytomegalovirus exposure and HLA in healthy donors. This clone has a handful of counts. Its antigen is unknown. Study outcomes and limitations: Whilst most TCR sequences proved rare, a subset of public TCRs occurred across many donors. A link between a missense DCLRE1C variant and TCR beta V- and J-gene trimming emerged from a later analysis.

This CDR3 has 13 residues. V lost 7 bases and J lost 4, with 10 bases in between. Germline lookup yields CDR1 LNHDA and CDR2 SQIVND (reference sequence). PCR employed 60 Vbeta and 13 Jbeta primers. The data were produced by immunoSEQ multiplex PCR, yet TCRdb's version contains in-frame clones alone and is incomplete. The table has 75,000 to 100,000 clones, around 68% seen once; the top ten hold less than 1.5%. This sequence joins TRBV19 and TRBJ2-2; D gene unclear. Sequencing was performed on PBMCs. The clonotype originates from a female donor in good health and CMV-seronegative. CDR3 coding DNA: TGTGCCAGTACCCCAGGCCCCACCGGGGAGCTGTTTTTT. Translating it yields CASTPGPTGELFF.